The 13 T cell receptor beta chains listed next were all sequenced from one sample in a study of blood T cell repertoires in COVID-19. Sequenced by immunoSEQ multiplex PCR; TCRdb stores in-frame clones only, minus some. The sample shows 100,000 to 150,000 clones, approximately 84% of them seen only once. Input material: peripheral blood. The receptors derive from a woman aged 25 to 39 who had recovered from COVID-19.

The rearrangement joins TRBV19 to TRBJ1-1, with D possibly TRBD1 on 6 matching bases. V was clipped by 6 bases and J by 0 bases, with 14 bases between them. The CDR3 spans 15 residues. CDR1 and CDR2 from the germline V gene are LNHDA and SQIVND (reference sequence). This chain's CDR3 is CASRGQFLMNTEAFF. CDR3 bases: TGTGCCAGTAGAGGACAGTTCTTAATGAACACTGAAGCTTTCTTT.

This clone appeared a few times. The sample has other DNA sequences that encode this CDR3 too. V is TRBV2 and J is TRBJ2-7, with 8 bases identical to TRBD1. Germline-derived CDR1 and CDR2 are SNHLY and FYNNEI. This CDR3 contains 14 residues. V was pared by 2 bases and J by 3 bases, with 3 bases of the junction left unmatched. The CDR3 loop reads CASSEQGAGYEQYF. Here the CDR3 DNA reads TGTGCCAGCAGTGAACAGGGGGCAGGCTACGAGCAGTACTTC.

This clone was seen just once. This chain links TRBV7-8 with TRBJ2-7; maybe TRBD2 (5 bases). The CDR3 consists of 13 residues. Germline-derived CDR1 and CDR2 are SGHVS and FQNEAQ. V dropped 2 bases and J dropped 0 bases, with 5 bases sitting between them. This CDR3 reads CASSLRDSYEQYF. The CDR3 DNA sequence: TGTGCCAGCAGCTTACGGGACTCCTACGAGCAGTACTTC.

The rearrangement links TRBV6-1 to TRBJ2-2; 14 bases line up with TRBD2. The V gene's germline CDR1 is MNHNS and CDR2 SASEGT. This CDR3 is 18 amino acids long. The V and J ends lost 0 bases and 6 bases, in that order; junction bases with no gene match: 6. The CDR3 nucleotides are TGTGCCAGCAGTGAAGCGCTGGGACTAGCGGGAGCCCCCGGGGAGCTGTTTTTT. It is translated as CASSEALGLAGAPGELFF.

The chain links TRBV6-5 to TRBJ2-7; D might be TRBD1 (6 bases). The V gene's germline CDR1 is MNHEY and CDR2 SVGAGI. The CDR3 has 14 amino acids. Trimming pared 2 bases from V and 2 bases from J, leaving 10 bases between. In nucleotides, the CDR3 is TGTGCCAGCAGTTACGGCGCAGGGGCCTACGAGCAGTACTTC. Translation gives CASSYGAGAYEQYF.

This chain connects TRBV11-2 to TRBJ1-4; possibly TRBD1 for D (5 bases). Per the germline V gene, CDR1 is SGHAT and CDR2 is FQNNGV. The CDR3 totals 14 residues. Trimming stripped 6 bases from V and 5 bases from J, with 13 bases between. In DNA form, the CDR3 reads TGTGCCAGCAGTAGACAGTCTGGGAATGAAAAACTGTTTTTT. As protein: CASSRQSGNEKLFF.

The rearrangement uses TRBV5-8 and TRBJ1-2; TRBD1 agrees at 8 bases. Trimming removed 3 bases from V and 5 bases from J; junction bases left unmatched: 3. The CDR3 loop spans 13 amino acids. Looked up from germline, CDR1 is SGHTS and CDR2 is YDEGEE. The CDR3 coding sequence is TGTGCCAGCAGCTCAGGGGGCGGTTATGGCTACACCTTC. Protein product: CASSSGGGYGYTF.

The chain links TRBV19 to TRBJ2-3; 12 bases line up with TRBD2. This CDR3 region has 23 residues. J lost 2 bases, V lost 4 bases, and 25 bases had no gene match. From germline, CDR1 is LNHDA and CDR2 SQIVND (reference sequence). CDR3 amino acids: CASSKHLAGGTSGIIHPTDTQYF. DNA of the CDR3: TGTGCCAGTAGTAAACATCTAGCGGGGGGGACCTCCGGAATCATTCATCCCACAGATACGCAGTATTTT.

This clone was seen at least ten times. The V and J genes are TRBV9 and TRBJ1-4; D is undetermined. The CDR3 consists of 15 residues. Trimming shortened V by 0 bases and J by 6 bases, and 12 bases separated the two germline ends. Germline V CDR1 and CDR2: SGDLS, YYNGEE. CDR3 protein: CASSVGYALDEKLFF. The DNA for the CDR3 is TGTGCCAGCAGCGTAGGGTACGCCTTAGATGAAAAACTGTTTTTT. The variable domain in full, with the rest retrieved from reference TRBV9 and TRBJ1-4, is DSGVTQTPKHLITATGQRVTLRCSPRSGDLSVYWYQQSLDQGLQFLIQYYNGEERAKGNILERFSAQQFPDLHSELNLSSLELGDSALYFCASSVGYALDEKLFFGSGTQLSVL.

The DNA for the CDR3 is TGTGCCAGTAGTGTTAGGACAGCCGGCGGGAACACTGAAGCTTTCTTT. Protein: CASSVRTAGGNTEAFF. The chain couples TRBV19 to TRBJ1-1; the D gene is possibly TRBD1 (6 bases). Germline loops: CDR1 LNHDA, CDR2 SQIVND (reference sequence). This CDR3 spans 16 amino acids. V was trimmed by 5 bases and J by 1 base, leaving 17 bases between them.

This chain uses TRBV5-4 with TRBJ1-2, with D possibly being TRBD1 (6 bases). There are 15 residues in the CDR3. V lost 3 bases and J 5 bases, leaving 17 bases between the germline ends. The V gene's germline CDR1 is SGHNT and CDR2 YYREEE (reference sequence). For the CDR3, the DNA is TGTGCCAGCAGCTACCCTCGCAGGGGCACTTATGGCTACACCTTC. Its protein is CASSYPRRGTYGYTF.

The chain recombines TRBV12-5 with TRBJ2-2, with a weak D call TRBD1 (6 bases). The CDR3 extends over 16 amino acids. The germline V and J ends were trimmed by 5 bases and 2 bases, with 15 bases remaining between them. Germline V gives CDR1 LGHNT, CDR2 FRNRAP. The CDR3 reads CASGAGELGNTGELFF. CDR3 coding DNA: TGTGCTAGTGGTGCAGGGGAACTTGGAAACACCGGGGAGCTGTTTTTT.

The rearrangement links TRBV6-2 or TRBV6-3 to TRBJ1-4, with TRBD1 identical over 12 bases. Germline-derived CDR1 and CDR2 are MNHEY and SVGEGT. V shed 4 bases, J shed 8 bases, and the junction held 14 bases outside the gene matches. CDR3 length: 18 residues. CDR3 amino acids: CASSFLPGQGALVEKLFF. The CDR3 DNA is TGTGCCAGCAGTTTCTTACCGGGACAGGGGGCGTTGGTGGAAAAACTGTTTTTT.